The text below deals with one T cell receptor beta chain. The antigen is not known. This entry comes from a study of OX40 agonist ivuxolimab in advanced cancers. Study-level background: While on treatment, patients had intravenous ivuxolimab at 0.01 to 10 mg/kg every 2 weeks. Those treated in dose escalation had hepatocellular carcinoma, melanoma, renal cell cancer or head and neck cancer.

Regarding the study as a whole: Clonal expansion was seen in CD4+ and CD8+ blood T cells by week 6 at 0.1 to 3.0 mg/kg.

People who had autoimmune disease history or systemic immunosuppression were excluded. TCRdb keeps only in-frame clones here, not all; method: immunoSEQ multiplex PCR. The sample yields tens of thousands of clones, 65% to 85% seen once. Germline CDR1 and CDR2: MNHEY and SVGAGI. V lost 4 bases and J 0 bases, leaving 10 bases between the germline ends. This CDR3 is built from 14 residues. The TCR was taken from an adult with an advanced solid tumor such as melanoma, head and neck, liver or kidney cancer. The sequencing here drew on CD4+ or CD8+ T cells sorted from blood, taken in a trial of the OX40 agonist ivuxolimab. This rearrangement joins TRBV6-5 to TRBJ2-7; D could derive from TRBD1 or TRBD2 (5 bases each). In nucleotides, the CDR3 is TGTGCCAGCAGTTCGGGACGGAGCTCCTACGAGCAGTACTTC. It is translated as CASSSGRSSYEQYF.